Below, 6 T cell receptor beta chains from the same sample are listed, as sequenced in a study of OX40 agonist ivuxolimab in advanced cancers. Using immunoSEQ multiplex PCR, the repertoire was profiled, and TCRdb retains in-frame clones only, with some absent. The sample has more than 20,000 clones, 88% seen once. The source was CD4+ or CD8+ T cells sorted from blood, collected in a trial of the OX40 agonist ivuxolimab. These receptors were collected from an adult with an advanced solid tumor such as melanoma, head and neck, liver or kidney cancer.

The DNA for the CDR3 is TGTGCCAGCAGTGGTAATAGCGGAAACACGAACACCGGGGAGCTGTTTTTT. It codes for CASSGNSGNTNTGELFF. This chain uses TRBV6-1 with TRBJ2-2; D might be TRBD2 (6 bases). The ends were cut back, 4 bases at V and 0 bases at J, with 15 bases in the middle. From germline, CDR1 is MNHNS and CDR2 SASEGT. This CDR3 spans 17 amino acids.

The V and J genes are TRBV10-3 and TRBJ2-7; maybe TRBD2 (5 bases). Per germline, CDR1 ENHRY and CDR2 SYGVKD. V was pared by 5 bases and J by 4 bases, with 15 bases between. CDR3 length equals 14 residues. Here the CDR3 DNA reads TGTGCCATCAGTCCTGGCAGAGGGCCATACGAGCAGTACTTC. It is translated as CAISPGRGPYEQYF.

CDR3 residues: CASGSGGVGAFF. CDR3 nucleotides: TGTGCCAGCGGATCAGGGGGCGTCGGAGCTTTCTTT. This sequence joins TRBV6-1 and TRBJ1-1; 8 nucleotides line up with TRBD1. The length of the CDR3 is 12 residues. Germline assignment: CDR1 MNHNS and CDR2 SASEGT. The junction had 9 bases not matched to a gene; V was cut back by 8 bases and J by 10 bases.

The rearrangement joins TRBV7-9 to TRBJ1-4, with a weak D call TRBD1 (5 bases). The CDR3 is made up of 11 amino acids. Germline V gene data show CDR1 as SEHNR and CDR2 as FQNEAQ (reference sequence). V was cut by 4 bases and J by 13 bases, with 10 bases left in between. CDR3 sequence reads: CASSSERGLFF. CDR3 bases: TGTGCCAGCAGCTCCGAAAGGGGACTGTTTTTT. Looking up the rest from reference TRBV7-9 and TRBJ1-4 gives the full variable domain: DTGVSQNPRHKITKRGQNVTFRCDPISEHNRLYWYRQTLGQGPEFLTYFQNEAQLEKSRLLSDRFSAERPKGSFSTLEIQRTEQGDSAMYLCASSSERGLFFGSGTQLSVL.

This chain links TRBV7-6 with TRBJ2-2, with no clear D. V dropped 6 bases and J dropped 4 bases, with 6 bases sitting between them. The CDR3 consists of 12 residues. Germline V gives CDR1 SGHVS, CDR2 FNYEAQ. In DNA, the CDR3 is TGTGCCAGCAGTCCTCTCACCGGGGAGCTGTTTTTT. Residues: CASSPLTGELFF.

The chain combines TRBV7-6 with TRBJ1-1; maybe TRBD1 (6 bases). V lost 4 bases and J 7 bases, leaving 16 bases between the germline ends. The CDR3 covers 14 residues. Germline CDR1 is SGHVS and CDR2 is FNYEAQ. The CDR3 spells CASSSGQRTHEAFF. CDR3 DNA sequence: TGTGCCAGCAGCTCCGGACAGCGCACCCATGAAGCTTTCTTT.